The sample holds one count of the clone carrying this T cell receptor beta chain. As yet, its antigen is unknown. Measured with immunoSEQ multiplex PCR; TCRdb has only the in-frame clones, and not every one. The table shows 27,000 or so clones, with around 76% occurring only once. The CDR3 extends over 16 amino acids. Germline CDR1 MNHNY, CDR2 SVGAGI (reference sequence). V lost 2 bases, J lost 2 bases, and 3 bases stayed unmatched. The sample belongs to a study of graft-versus-host responses after intestinal transplantation. The material sequenced was unstimulated CD4+ T cells sorted from spleen or lymph node cells, taken before intestinal transplant. The chain has TRBV6-6 and TRBJ1-3, with 10 nucleotides matching TRBD1. The TCR originated in a human donor who received an intestinal transplant. As DNA, the CDR3 is TGTGCCAGCAGTTACCCCGGGACAGGGGCTGGAAACACCATATATTTT. Encoded protein: CASSYPGTGAGNTIYF.